Sequencing of this T cell receptor (beta chain) was carried out in a study of T cells in Graves' hyperthyroidism and ophthalmopathy. Study-wide points: Classification by a 13 V-J model distinguished ophthalmopathy from stable hyperthyroidism.

TCR beta CDR3 region amplification was performed from RNA transcripts. The HTBI primer set drove a first-round RT-PCR of the TCR CDR3. TCRdb fed the multiplex PCR reads into MiXCR, producing one record per CDR3 protein. In the table there are over 120,000 distinct CDR3 sequences, approximately 20% of which are singletons. Germline V gives CDR1 SGDLS, CDR2 YYNGEE. V shed 0 bases and J shed 0 bases, with 10 bases lying between them. The CDR3 length is 16 residues. Patients aged 18 to 65 with hyperthyroidism were newly diagnosed, with duration under 2 months. Every diagnosis used clinical symptoms, serum thyroxine and TRAb, thyroid ultrasound and orbital computed tomography. Details on this clonotype: Its specificity is not known.

The TCR was taken from a woman aged 50 to 65 with Graves' hyperthyroidism that later progressed to Graves' ophthalmopathy. Sequencing was performed on blood. The chain joins TRBV9 to TRBJ2-1; D not resolved. Here the CDR3 reads CASSVGVESSYNEQFF. As DNA, the CDR3 is TGTGCCAGCAGCGTAGGGGTAGAAAGCTCCTACAATGAGCAGTTCTTC.